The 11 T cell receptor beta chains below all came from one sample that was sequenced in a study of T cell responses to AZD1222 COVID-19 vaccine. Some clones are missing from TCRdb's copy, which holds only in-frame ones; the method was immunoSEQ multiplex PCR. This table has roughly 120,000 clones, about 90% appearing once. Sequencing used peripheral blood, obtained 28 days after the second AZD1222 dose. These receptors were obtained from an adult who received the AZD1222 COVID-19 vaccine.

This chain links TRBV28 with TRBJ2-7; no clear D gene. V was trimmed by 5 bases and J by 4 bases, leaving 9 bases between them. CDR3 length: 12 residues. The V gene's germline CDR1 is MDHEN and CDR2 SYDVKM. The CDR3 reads CASSPQVYEQYF. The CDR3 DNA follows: TGTGCCAGCAGTCCGCAGGTATACGAGCAGTACTTC.

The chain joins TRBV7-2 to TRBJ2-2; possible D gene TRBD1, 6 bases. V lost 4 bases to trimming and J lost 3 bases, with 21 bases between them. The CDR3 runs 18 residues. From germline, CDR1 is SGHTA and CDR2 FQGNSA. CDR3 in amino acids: CASSSKTFTGIDTGELFF. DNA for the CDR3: TGTGCCAGCAGCTCCAAAACATTTACAGGGATTGACACCGGGGAGCTGTTTTTT.

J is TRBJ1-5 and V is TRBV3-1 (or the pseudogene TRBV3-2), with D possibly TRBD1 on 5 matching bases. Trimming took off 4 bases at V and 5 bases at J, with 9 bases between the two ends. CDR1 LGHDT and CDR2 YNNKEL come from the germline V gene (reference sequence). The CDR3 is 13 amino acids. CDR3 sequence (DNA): TGTGCCAGCAGCCGCGGGACTGATCAGCCCCAGCATTTT. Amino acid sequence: CASSRGTDQPQHF.

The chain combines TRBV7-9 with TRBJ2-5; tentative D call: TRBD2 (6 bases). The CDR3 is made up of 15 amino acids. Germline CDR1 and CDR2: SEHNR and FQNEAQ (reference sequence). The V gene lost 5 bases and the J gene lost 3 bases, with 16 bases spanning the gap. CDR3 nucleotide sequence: TGTGCCAGCAGCCGCAGGGCTAGCGTAGAAGAGACCCAGTACTTC. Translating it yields CASSRRASVEETQYF.

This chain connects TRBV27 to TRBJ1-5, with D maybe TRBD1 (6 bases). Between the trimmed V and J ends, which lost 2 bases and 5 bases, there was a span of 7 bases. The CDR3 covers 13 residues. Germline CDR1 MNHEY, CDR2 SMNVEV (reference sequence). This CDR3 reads CASSLGGDQPQHF. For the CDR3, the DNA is TGTGCCAGCAGTTTAGGGGGCGATCAGCCCCAGCATTTT.

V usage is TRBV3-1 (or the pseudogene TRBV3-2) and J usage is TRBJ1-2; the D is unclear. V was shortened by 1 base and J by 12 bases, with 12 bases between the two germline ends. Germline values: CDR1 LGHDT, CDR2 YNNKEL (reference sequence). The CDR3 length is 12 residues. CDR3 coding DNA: TGTGCCAGCAGCCAAGGGGCAGGTGCCCACACCTTC. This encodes CASSQGAGAHTF.

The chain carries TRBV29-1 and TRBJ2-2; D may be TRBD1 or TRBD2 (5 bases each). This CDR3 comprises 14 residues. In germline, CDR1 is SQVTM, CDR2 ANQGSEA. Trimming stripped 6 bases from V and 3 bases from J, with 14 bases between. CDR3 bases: TGCAGCGTCGAGGCCGGGACCCACACCGGGGAGCTGTTTTTT. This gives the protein CSVEAGTHTGELFF.

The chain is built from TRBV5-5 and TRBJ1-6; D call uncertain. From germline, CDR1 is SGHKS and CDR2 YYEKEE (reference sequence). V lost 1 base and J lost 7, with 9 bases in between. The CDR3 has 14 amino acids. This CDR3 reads CASSLIDKNSPLHF. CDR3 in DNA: TGTGCCAGCAGCTTGATCGACAAGAATTCACCCCTCCACTTT.

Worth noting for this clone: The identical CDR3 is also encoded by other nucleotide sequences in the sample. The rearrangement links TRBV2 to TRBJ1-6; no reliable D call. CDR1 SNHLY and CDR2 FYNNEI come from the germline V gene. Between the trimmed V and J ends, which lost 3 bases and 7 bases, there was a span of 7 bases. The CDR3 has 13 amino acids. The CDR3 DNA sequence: TGTGCCAGCAGTGACAGTTGGAATTCACCCCTCCACTTT. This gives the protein CASSDSWNSPLHF.

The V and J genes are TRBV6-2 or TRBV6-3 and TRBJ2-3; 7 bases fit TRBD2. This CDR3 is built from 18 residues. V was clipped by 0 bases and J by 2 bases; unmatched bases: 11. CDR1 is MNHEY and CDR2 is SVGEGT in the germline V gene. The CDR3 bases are TGTGCCAGCAGTTACTCTTGGACTAGGGTGGGAGCCACAGATACGCAGTATTTT. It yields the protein CASSYSWTRVGATDTQYF.

CDR3 bases: TGTGCCAGCAGCCCCCATCGCCGGACAGGTTCAGGGGAAAAACTGTTTTTT. It specifies CASSPHRRTGSGEKLFF. The V gene is TRBV3-1 (or the pseudogene TRBV3-2), the J gene TRBJ1-4; TRBD1 aligns across 7 bases. After removal of 4 bases from V and 8 bases from J, the junction contained 16 bases not matched to a gene. CDR1 and CDR2 from the germline V gene are LGHDT and YNNKEL (reference sequence). This CDR3 contains 17 residues.